These 29 T cell receptor beta chains were all obtained from the same sample, sequenced in a study of cytotoxic CD8 clonotypes in ibrutinib-treated CLL. The table came from immunoSEQ multiplex PCR; TCRdb's copy has only in-frame clones and leaves some out. In the table there are 110,000 to 150,000 clones, about 80% of which are singletons. The material sequenced was PBMCs, taken after 24 months of ibrutinib treatment. These receptor sequences come from a human donor with chronic lymphocytic leukemia.

The chain recombines TRBV7-2 with TRBJ2-7; D is perhaps TRBD1 or TRBD2 (6 bases each). The germline gives CDR1 SGHTA, CDR2 FQGNSA. The germline V and J ends were trimmed by 1 base and 7 bases, with 14 bases remaining between them. There are 14 residues in the CDR3. In DNA, the CDR3 is TGTGCCAGCAGCTTAGGGGGGGCCGATCGGGAGCAGTACTTC. This gives the protein CASSLGGADREQYF.

The chain combines TRBV4-2 with TRBJ2-7; D call uncertain. Per germline, CDR1 LGHNA and CDR2 YNFKEQ. This CDR3 is built from 15 residues. With 1 base removed from V and 2 bases from J, the gap between germline ends came to 12 bases. CDR3 residues: CASSQVWQAPYEQYF. The DNA of the CDR3 is TGTGCCAGCAGCCAAGTATGGCAGGCCCCCTACGAGCAGTACTTC.

This clone was counted at least ten times. V and J are TRBV30 and TRBJ1-2; 7 nucleotides match TRBD1. Per the germline V gene, CDR1 is GTSNPN and CDR2 is SVGIG (reference sequence). The CDR3 totals 13 residues. With V trimmed by 5 bases and J by 2 bases, 5 bases remained unmatched. CDR3 DNA: TGTGCCTGGGATCCGACAGGGAACTATGGCTACACCTTC. Translated: CAWDPTGNYGYTF.

The genes are TRBV11-3 and TRBJ2-7, with D maybe TRBD1 (8 bases). The CDR3 is made up of 15 amino acids. Germline V gene lookup returns CDR1 SGHNT and CDR2 YENEEA. V lost 5 bases and J 3 bases, leaving 17 bases between the germline ends. CDR3 nucleotide sequence: TGTGCCAGCAGCCACAGGGGGGGGCCACTCTACGAGCAGTACTTC. Its translation is CASSHRGGPLYEQYF.

The chain uses TRBV4-2 and TRBJ1-4; tentatively, D is TRBD1 (5 bases). The CDR3 is 15 residues long. The V end was cut by 0 bases, the J end by 12 bases, with 17 bases between. Looked up from germline, CDR1 is LGHNA and CDR2 is YNFKEQ. CDR3 amino acids: CASSQDRQTGGELFF. The CDR3 coding sequence is TGTGCCAGCAGCCAAGATAGGCAAACGGGGGGTGAACTGTTTTTT.

V gene TRBV7-2 combines with J gene TRBJ1-1, with D possibly matching TRBD1 (5 bases). Trimming removed 5 bases at V and 6 bases at J, with 16 bases between. Germline CDR1 reads SGHTA; CDR2 reads FQGNSA. CDR3 size: 14 residues. The CDR3 DNA follows: TGTGCCAGCAGCCGTCAGTGGGGGGTCGCTGAAGCTTTCTTT. As protein: CASSRQWGVAEAFF.

The rearrangement links TRBV7-2 to TRBJ2-4, with 8 positions matching TRBD2. CDR1 SGHTA and CDR2 FQGNSA come from the germline V gene. CDR3 length: 14 amino acids. V shed 5 bases and J 7 bases; nucleotides not matched to a gene: 7. Written as DNA, the CDR3 is TGTGCCAGCAGCCCCGGGGGGGGCTTTAACATTCAGTACTTC. Residues: CASSPGGGFNIQYF.

The chain uses TRBV9 and TRBJ2-7; D uncertain. V dropped 2 bases and J dropped 6 bases, with 9 bases sitting between them. The CDR3 has 12 residues. Germline-derived CDR1 and CDR2 are SGDLS and YYNGEE. The CDR3 spells CASSVKFGEQYF. The CDR3 DNA reads TGTGCCAGCAGCGTTAAGTTTGGCGAGCAGTACTTC. Full variable domain (missing parts from reference TRBV9 and TRBJ2-7): DSGVTQTPKHLITATGQRVTLRCSPRSGDLSVYWYQQSLDQGLQFLIQYYNGEERAKGNILERFSAQQFPDLHSELNLSSLELGDSALYFCASSVKFGEQYFGPGTRLTVT.

The chain combines TRBV6-4 with TRBJ2-2, with D unresolved. The CDR3 has 18 amino acids. CDR1 and CDR2 from the germline V gene are MRHNA and SNTAGT. V was cut by 0 bases and J by 4 bases, with 18 bases left in between. The DNA of the CDR3 is TGTGCCAGCAGTGACTCGGGCAGCTCTCTGCGAGGCACCGGGGAGCTGTTTTTT. Encoded protein: CASSDSGSSLRGTGELFF.

This clone was observed a few times. The gene calls are TRBV5-6 and TRBJ1-3; no firm D call. This CDR3 is built from 15 residues. V was pared by 4 bases and J by 4 bases, with 15 bases between. Germline values: CDR1 SGHDT, CDR2 YYEEEE. DNA for the CDR3: TGTGCCAGCAGCCCCGGAGGGTTTGGAGGAAACACCATATATTTT. It encodes CASSPGGFGGNTIYF. The full variable domain, with the rest looked up from reference TRBV5-6 and TRBJ1-3, is DAGVTQSPTHLIKTRGQQVTLRCSPKSGHDTVSWYQQALGQGPQFIFQYYEEEERQRGNFPDRFSGHQFPNYSSELNVNALLLGDSALYLCASSPGGFGGNTIYFGEGSWLTVV.

The rearrangement links TRBV6-6 to TRBJ1-1; a weak D match, TRBD1 (6 bases). Germline values: CDR1 MNHNY, CDR2 SVGAGI (reference sequence). The length of the CDR3 is 14 residues. V lost 6 bases, J lost 1 base, and 12 bases lay in between. In DNA, the CDR3 is TGTGCCAGCAGGCCCCCGACAGGGAACACTGAAGCTTTCTTT. This encodes CASRPPTGNTEAFF.

This clone has a single count. The gene calls are TRBV11-2 and TRBJ2-1; no firm D call. CDR1 SGHAT and CDR2 FQNNGV come from the germline V gene. This CDR3 comprises 15 residues. The V and J ends lost 7 bases and 0 bases respectively, with 13 bases between them. The CDR3 region has the DNA TGTGCCAGCAACCCCGCACCCAGCTCCTACAATGAGCAGTTCTTC. Translation: CASNPAPSSYNEQFF.

V and J are TRBV14 and TRBJ2-7, with 9 bases lining up with TRBD2. Trimming cost V 3 bases and J 3 bases; bases outside gene matches: 6. The CDR3 length is 15 residues. CDR1 is SGHDN and CDR2 is FVKESK in the germline V gene. The CDR3 is CASSQGSGSVYEQYF. CDR3 DNA: TGTGCCAGCAGCCAGGGTAGCGGGAGTGTCTACGAGCAGTACTTC.

The CDR3 nucleotides are TGCGCCAGCAGCTGGACCCAACAGGGCCCAGGGGAGACCCAGTACTTC. It yields the protein CASSWTQQGPGETQYF. The gene calls are TRBV5-1 and TRBJ2-5; weak D call: TRBD1 (6 bases). CDR3 length: 16 amino acids. The germline V gene has CDR1 SGHRS and CDR2 YFSETQ. The V and J ends lost 3 bases and 5 bases respectively, with 20 bases between them. Variable domain in full (rest from reference TRBV5-1 and TRBJ2-5): KAGVTQTPRYLIKTRGQQVTLSCSPISGHRSVSWYQQTPGQGLQFLFEYFSETQRNKGNFPGRFSGRQFSNSRSEMNVSTLELGDSALYLCASSWTQQGPGETQYFGPGTRLLVL.

This chain joins TRBV27 and TRBJ2-7; D perhaps matches TRBD1 (6 bases). In germline, CDR1 is MNHEY, CDR2 SMNVEV (reference sequence). Trimming stripped 8 bases from V and 0 bases from J, with 17 bases between. This CDR3 is built from 15 residues. The CDR3 DNA follows: TGTGCCAGCCGACGATCCGGGACATTCTCCTACGAGCAGTACTTC. Residues: CASRRSGTFSYEQYF.

The rearrangement uses TRBV30 and TRBJ2-5; D might be TRBD1 or TRBD2, each matching 5 bases. Germline V gives CDR1 GTSNPN, CDR2 SVGIG (reference sequence). CDR3 length equals 15 residues. The V end lost 1 base, the J end lost 5 bases, and 17 bases lay between the germline ends. CDR3 protein: CAWSGAPGSWETQYF. The DNA for the CDR3 is TGTGCCTGGAGTGGGGCCCCAGGGAGCTGGGAGACCCAGTACTTC.

This chain uses TRBV7-9 with TRBJ2-5; the D gene could be TRBD1 or TRBD2 (6 bases each). V shed 5 bases and J shed 5 bases, with 18 bases lying between them. The CDR3 is made up of 15 amino acids. The V gene's germline CDR1 is SEHNR and CDR2 FQNEAQ (reference sequence). The CDR3 coding sequence is TGTGCCAGCAGCCCCCTCCCCATAGGGGGGGAGACCCAGTACTTC. Residues: CASSPLPIGGETQYF.

The table lists this clone with a count of one. J is TRBJ2-7 and V is TRBV6-1; the D gene is possibly TRBD2 (5 bases). This CDR3 spans 14 amino acids. Deletions cut 8 bases from V and 0 bases from J, with 14 bases between. Germline loops: CDR1 MNHNS, CDR2 SASEGT. The CDR3 protein is CASGRGSPSYEQYF. Here the CDR3 DNA reads TGTGCCAGCGGTCGAGGGTCCCCCTCCTACGAGCAGTACTTC.

This chain connects TRBV2 to TRBJ2-7; D possibly corresponds to TRBD2 (5 bases). The germline CDR1 and CDR2 sequences are SNHLY and FYNNEI. V dropped 10 bases and J dropped 4 bases, with 20 bases sitting between them. This CDR3 comprises 14 residues. The CDR3 DNA sequence: TGTGCCAAGCGTGGGAGAGCGAACCGATACGAGCAGTACTTC. The encoded protein is CAKRGRANRYEQYF.

This clone came up once. The chain uses TRBV5-1 and TRBJ1-2, with 7 bases that match TRBD1. The CDR3 sequence is 15 residues long. Trimming took 4 bases from V and 0 from J; bases not matched to a gene: 6. Per the germline V gene, CDR1 is SGHRS and CDR2 is YFSETQ. CDR3 region: CASSQGQPSNYGYTF. For the CDR3, the DNA is TGCGCCAGCAGCCAGGGACAGCCTTCTAACTATGGCTACACCTTC.

This sequence joins TRBV7-7 and TRBJ2-1, with 14 bases matching TRBD2. The V segment lost 5 bases and the J segment 9 bases; nucleotides outside the gene matches: 6. This CDR3 has 15 residues. The V gene's germline CDR1 is SSHAT and CDR2 FNYEAQ (reference sequence). Written as DNA, the CDR3 is TGTGCCAGCAGCGCCGGGACTAGCGGGAGCGTTGAGCAGTTCTTC. Its translation is CASSAGTSGSVEQFF.

The rearrangement links TRBV11-2 to TRBJ2-2; D remains unclear. Between the trimmed V and J ends, which lost 1 base and 6 bases, there was a span of 15 bases. The germline V gene has CDR1 SGHAT and CDR2 FQNNGV. The CDR3 has 16 amino acids. This CDR3 is CASSLGASFSAGELFF. DNA of the CDR3: TGTGCCAGCAGCTTAGGCGCCAGTTTTTCCGCCGGGGAGCTGTTTTTT.

The chain is built from TRBV4-2 and TRBJ2-1, with TRBD1 identical over 7 bases. This CDR3 is 16 amino acids long. Germline CDR1 and CDR2: LGHNA and YNFKEQ. V dropped 4 bases and J dropped 8; count of bases not matched to a gene: 14. The CDR3 reads CASSPRSGQFDHEQFF. CDR3 coding DNA: TGTGCCAGCAGCCCCCGTTCGGGACAGTTCGACCATGAGCAGTTCTTC.

V and J are TRBV4-2 and TRBJ1-5; D uncertain. Trimming pared 3 bases from V and 6 bases from J, leaving 18 bases between. The CDR3 spans 16 residues. Germline V gene data show CDR1 as LGHNA and CDR2 as YNFKEQ. As DNA, the CDR3 is TGTGCCAGCAGCCAGATCGGGTGGGAGGGTGGTCAGCCCCAGCATTTT. This sequence encodes CASSQIGWEGGQPQHF.

The chain combines TRBV15 with TRBJ2-5, with D tentatively TRBD1 (5 bases). This CDR3 has 16 residues. Trimming took 0 bases from V and 0 from J, leaving 11 bases between them. Germline CDR1 is LNHNV and CDR2 is YYDKDF (reference sequence). This chain's CDR3 is CATSRDLQAHQETQYF. CDR3 nucleotide sequence: TGTGCCACCAGCAGAGATCTACAGGCCCACCAAGAGACCCAGTACTTC. The full variable domain, in which reference TRBV15 and TRBJ2-5 provide the parts outside the CDR3, is DAMVIQNPRYQVTQFGKPVTLSCSQTLNHNVMYWYQQKSSQAPKLLFHYYDKDFNNEADTPDNFQSRRPNTSFCFLDIRSPGLGDTAMYLCATSRDLQAHQETQYFGPGTRLLVL.

This sequence joins TRBV25-1 and TRBJ1-4; tentatively, D is TRBD1 (5 bases). This CDR3 comprises 16 residues. Germline CDR1 and CDR2: MGHDK and SYGVNS. V dropped 1 base and J dropped 2 bases, with 11 bases sitting between them. Written as DNA, the CDR3 is TGTGCCAGCAGTGAATGGGACCCAGGGACTAATGAAAAACTGTTTTTT. Translated: CASSEWDPGTNEKLFF.

The count of this clone is one. This sequence joins TRBV5-1 and TRBJ2-3, with D possibly TRBD2 on 5 matching bases. Germline V gene data show CDR1 as SGHRS and CDR2 as YFSETQ. This CDR3 comprises 15 residues. Deletions cut 0 bases from V and 3 bases from J, with 11 bases between. CDR3 sequence (DNA): TGCGCCAGCAGCTTGGCCCTAGCCCGTACAGATACGCAGTATTTT. It is translated as CASSLALARTDTQYF.

The V and J genes are TRBV6-5 and TRBJ1-1, with D unresolved. The germline V gene encodes CDR1 MNHEY and CDR2 SVGAGI. V gave up 6 bases and J gave up 1 base, with 9 bases separating them. This CDR3 is 13 amino acids long. This CDR3 reads CASRVMGNTEAFF. The CDR3 DNA reads as TGTGCCAGCAGGGTGATGGGGAACACTGAAGCTTTCTTT.

This chain uses TRBV4-3 with TRBJ2-3; the D gene is possibly TRBD2 (7 bases). The CDR3 runs 16 residues. Germline V gene sequence: CDR1 LGHNA, CDR2 YSLEER. Deletions cut 4 bases from V and 1 base from J, with 15 bases between. For the CDR3, the DNA is TGCGCCAGCAGCCCGGCCCGGGGGGCCGGCACAGATACGCAGTATTTT. The encoded protein is CASSPARGAGTDTQYF.